This T cell receptor (beta chain) was sequenced in a study of CXCR3-negative and CXCR3-positive naive CD8 T cells. Study-level points and caveats: With respect to TRBV-TRBJ usage, naive CXCR3-negative and CXCR3-positive cells were similar; memory differed. TRB CDR3 properties served as the basis for inferring TCR strength, and surface CD5 was comparable between naive subsets. Greater hydrophobicity was found in TRB CDR3s of CXCR3-positive naive cells than of CXCR3-negative naive cells.

With respect to this clonotype: Its specificity is unknown.

The V gene's germline CDR1 is ENHRY and CDR2 SYGVKD. CDR3 size: 11 residues. The naive CD8+ gate required CD45RO-CCR7+CD27+CD95- phenotype. The libraries of TRB cDNA were prepared using 5' RACE with UMI labels. TCRdb reprocessed the 5' RACE reads, with one entry per CDR3 protein and no DNA. The sample table includes about 120,000 distinct CDR3 sequences. Sequenced material: naive CXCR3+ CD8+ T cells from blood. The subset was: CD45RO-CCR7+CD27+CD95- naive CD8+ T cells expressing CXCR3 (TNR3+). This TCR was recovered from a human donor in good health. Some clones in this sample may be carry-over from other donors' samples. The rearrangement joins TRBV10-3 to TRBJ1-2. The CDR3 loop is CAISDSRGYTF.